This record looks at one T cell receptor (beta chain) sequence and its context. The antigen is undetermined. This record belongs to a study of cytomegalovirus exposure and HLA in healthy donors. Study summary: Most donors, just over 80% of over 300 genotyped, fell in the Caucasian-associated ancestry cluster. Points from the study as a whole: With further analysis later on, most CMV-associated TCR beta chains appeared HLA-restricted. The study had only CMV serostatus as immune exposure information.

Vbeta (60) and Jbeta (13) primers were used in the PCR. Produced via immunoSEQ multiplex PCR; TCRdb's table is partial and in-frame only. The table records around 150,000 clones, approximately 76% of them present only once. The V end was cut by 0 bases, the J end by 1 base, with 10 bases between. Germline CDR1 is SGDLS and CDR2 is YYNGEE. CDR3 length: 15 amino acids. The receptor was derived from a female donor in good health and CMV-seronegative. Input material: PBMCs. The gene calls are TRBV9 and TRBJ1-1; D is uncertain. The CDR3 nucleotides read TGTGCCAGCAGCGTAGAGCCAGGATGGAACACTGAAGCTTTCTTT. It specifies CASSVEPGWNTEAFF.